This T cell receptor (beta chain) stems from a study of T-cell reconstitution after alpha-beta-depleted transplantation in children (dated by TCRdb to the mid-2010s). Study-level background: The study quantitatively tracked T-cell immune reconstitution after TCRalphabeta/CD19-depleted allogeneic hematopoietic cell transplantation in children using TCR repertoire profiling.

The germline V gene encodes CDR1 SQVTM and CDR2 ANQGSEA. The CDR3 runs 13 residues from the cysteine to the phenylalanine. Of all the DNA, just the CDR3 is kept, 39 bases in frame from base 1. The V end loses 6 bases and the J end loses 2 bases, and a stretch of 10 bases separates them. A note on this clonotype: The specificity of this receptor is unknown. Base qualities were left out, and no much larger clone turns up one base away.

The library was produced with PCR. The run used an Illumina HiSeq 2500. TCR libraries were prepared with molecular barcoding, using unique molecular identifiers to normalize TCRbeta repertoire quantification. TCRdb applied fastp at Q25 and MiXCR to the public reads, then kept only in-frame beta chains. Records with the same CDR3 protein are collapsed into one entry carrying the most frequent genes and DNA. The sample table contains about 580,000 distinct CDR3 sequences; only one count was recorded for roughly 24% of them. The ten biggest clones cover less than 15% of the sample. The paper's findings and limits, for the study overall: The apparently early recovery of alphabetaT-cell counts about two months after transplant reportedly depended on only several hundred rapidly expanded clones that came from non-depleted graft cells. Over subsequent months, a decline in hyperexpanded clone frequencies was noted, and after one year, T-cell counts and TCRbeta diversity were mostly ascribed to newly produced T cells. The high TCRbeta diversity at day 60 in some patients was ascribed to recipient T cells and intrathymic progenitors that had survived conditioning.

According to the study, the label for this sample's treatment or condition signals: allogeneic hematopoietic cell transplantation with graft depleted of TCRalphabeta T cells and CD19 B cells. Transplant recipients were children who received TCRalphabeta/CD19-depleted allogeneic hematopoietic cell grafts. Sample: PBMCs, mostly from graft donor cells, taken 360 days after TCRalphabeta/CD19-depleted stem cell transplant. Recombination joined TRBV29-1 with TRBJ1-4; D gene: possibly TRBD1, on 5 matching bases. This clonotype was sampled from a boy under three years old who had a stem cell transplant for acute myeloid leukemia, so the T cells may come from the graft donor. The nucleotides read TGCAGCGTGGGGGGACGGACTAATGAAAAACTGTTTTTT. This yields the protein CSVGGRTNEKLFF.